This entry describes one T cell receptor (beta chain). As yet, its antigen is unknown. The PCR contained 60 Vbeta and 13 Jbeta primers. As handled by the study authors: In a later analysis, some 10 million of around 75 million unique beta chains occurred in at least two donors. The assay was immunoSEQ multiplex PCR, and TCRdb's table has in-frame clones only and misses some. V, J and clone size reflect that table, while D and trimming were determined from the DNA. The specimen's table records 200,000 or so clones. Trimming stripped 6 bases from V and 3 bases from J, with 8 bases between. Germline V gene sequence: CDR1 MNHNS, CDR2 SASEGT. This CDR3 has 12 amino acids. These data belong to a study of cytomegalovirus exposure and HLA in healthy donors. Study outcomes and limitations: Prediction of most subjects' HLA-A and HLA-B alleles by TCR beta sequences was reportedly accurate. Most of the CMV-associated TCR beta chains (in a later analysis) appeared to be HLA-restricted. Donors were assumed by presence/absence analyses to have roughly uniform sequencing depth.

Sequenced sample: PBMCs. The V gene is TRBV6-1, the J gene TRBJ1-1; D is unresolved. This clonotype was obtained from a girl aged 2-9 years in good health and CMV-seropositive. CDR3 region: CASREAYTEAFF. CDR3 coding DNA: TGTGCCAGCAGAGAGGCTTACACTGAAGCTTTCTTT.